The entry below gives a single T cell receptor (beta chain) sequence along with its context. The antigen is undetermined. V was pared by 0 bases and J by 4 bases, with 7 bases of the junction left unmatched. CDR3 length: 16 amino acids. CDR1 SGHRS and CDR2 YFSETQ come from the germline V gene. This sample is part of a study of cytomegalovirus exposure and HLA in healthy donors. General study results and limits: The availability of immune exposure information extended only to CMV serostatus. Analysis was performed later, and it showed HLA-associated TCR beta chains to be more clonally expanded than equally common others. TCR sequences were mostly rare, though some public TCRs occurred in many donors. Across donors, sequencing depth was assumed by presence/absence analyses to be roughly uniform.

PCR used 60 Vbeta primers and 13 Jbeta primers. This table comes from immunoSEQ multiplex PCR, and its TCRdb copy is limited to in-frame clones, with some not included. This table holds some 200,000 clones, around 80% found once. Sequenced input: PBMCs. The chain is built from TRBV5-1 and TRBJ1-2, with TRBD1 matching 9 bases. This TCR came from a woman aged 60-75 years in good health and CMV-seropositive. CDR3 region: CASSLAGTGLVYGYTF. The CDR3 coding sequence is TGCGCCAGCAGCTTGGCCGGGACAGGGTTAGTCTATGGCTACACCTTC.